The 28 T cell receptor beta chains listed next were all sequenced from one sample in a study of shared clonotypes between healthy human individuals. The table came from immunoSEQ multiplex PCR; TCRdb's copy has only in-frame clones and leaves some out. The data show roughly 2.4 million clones, with approximately 94% seen just once and around 0.13% held by the top ten. The specimen sequenced was naive CD4+ T cells sorted from blood. Subset of the sample: CD45RA+ positively selected. The receptors originated from a man aged 18-30 years in good health.

The chain has TRBV10-3 and TRBJ2-4; 7 positions agree with TRBD2. The length of the CDR3 is 15 residues. J gave up 7 bases and V 0 bases, and 6 bases lay outside the gene matches. Germline CDR1 reads ENHRY; CDR2 reads SYGVKD. CDR3: CAISESSHGGNIQYF. As DNA, the CDR3 is TGTGCCATCAGTGAGTCCTCTCACGGGGGGAACATTCAGTACTTC.

Turning to this clone: The sample contains more than one DNA sequence encoding this CDR3. V gene TRBV6-5 combines with J gene TRBJ2-7; 8 positions match TRBD1. The germline V gene encodes CDR1 MNHEY and CDR2 SVGAGI. Trimming removed 3 bases from V and 4 bases from J; junction bases left unmatched: 8. The CDR3 has 15 amino acids. The CDR3 DNA sequence: TGTGCCAGCAGTTATCGAGACAGGGGACCTTACGAGCAGTACTTC. Translating gives CASSYRDRGPYEQYF.

The chain employs TRBV10-3 and TRBJ1-5; 7 nucleotides agree with TRBD1. Germline lookup yields CDR1 ENHRY and CDR2 SYGVKD. V gave up 0 bases and J gave up 6 bases; unmatched junction bases: 14. CDR3 length: 18 residues. This chain's CDR3 is CAISESKKGAMNSQPQHF. For the CDR3, the DNA is TGTGCCATCAGTGAGTCGAAGAAGGGGGCGATGAATAGTCAGCCCCAGCATTTT.

The chain couples TRBV6-5 to TRBJ1-2, with D possibly TRBD1 on 5 matching bases. The ends were cut back, 6 bases at V and 8 bases at J, with 19 bases in the middle. The CDR3 has 14 amino acids. Germline values: CDR1 MNHEY, CDR2 SVGAGI. CDR3 bases: TGTGCCAGCAGACCCTCGGGGGGGGAGGGCGGCTACACCTTC. Translating it yields CASRPSGGEGGYTF.

V gene TRBV27 combines with J gene TRBJ2-7; 8 bases agree with TRBD1. V was pared by 7 bases and J by 5 bases, with 10 bases of the junction left unmatched. The germline V gene has CDR1 MNHEY and CDR2 SMNVEV (reference sequence). CDR3 length: 14 residues. CDR3 sequence reads: CASTNRGKGNEQYF. CDR3 coding DNA: TGTGCCAGCACCAACAGGGGGAAGGGGAACGAGCAGTACTTC.

In its sample, this clone was seen a few times. Germline and junction disagree at one end, which may indicate a read error. Other DNA sequences within the sample encode an identical CDR3. The J gene is TRBJ2-5, the V gene TRBV7-7, with D maybe TRBD1 (6 bases). The length of the CDR3 is 13 residues. Germline CDR1 SSHAT, CDR2 FNYEAQ (reference sequence). The CDR3 DNA follows: TGTGCTAGCAGCTCGGACAGAGGGGAGACCCAGTACTTC. It encodes CASSSDRGETQYF.

This chain joins TRBV7-9 and TRBJ1-2, with TRBD1 matching over 8 bases. Germline V gene data show CDR1 as SEHNR and CDR2 as FQNEAQ (reference sequence). Unmatched junction bases numbered 6, after V lost 5 bases and J lost 7 bases. The CDR3 runs 13 residues. CDR3 DNA: TGTGCCAGCAGCCGCGGGACAGGCGTTGGCTACACCTTC. Encoded protein: CASSRGTGVGYTF.

V gene TRBV11-2 combines with J gene TRBJ1-6; tentatively, D is TRBD1 (6 bases). Trimming took off 5 bases at V and 9 bases at J, with 8 bases between the two ends. The V gene's germline CDR1 is SGHAT and CDR2 FQNNGV. The CDR3 length is 12 residues. The CDR3 here is CASSRTASPLHF. The CDR3 DNA is TGTGCCAGCAGCCGGACAGCTTCACCCCTCCACTTT.

For this clone: Other nucleotide sequences in the sample specify the same CDR3. The rearrangement uses TRBV5-1 and TRBJ2-5, with TRBD2 identical over 10 bases. Unmatched junction bases numbered 2, after V lost 0 bases and J lost 3 bases. From germline, CDR1 is SGHRS and CDR2 YFSETQ. The CDR3 loop spans 15 amino acids. CDR3 protein: CASSLVGLAKETQYF. DNA of the CDR3: TGCGCCAGCAGCTTGGTGGGACTAGCGAAAGAGACCCAGTACTTC.

The chain recombines TRBV9 with TRBJ2-5, with TRBD2 matching 8 bases. V shed 1 base, J shed 7 bases, and the junction held 9 bases outside the gene matches. Germline lookup yields CDR1 SGDLS and CDR2 YYNGEE. This CDR3 contains 15 residues. The CDR3 bases are TGTGCCAGCAGCGTAAGTGGGACTAGTCCTGGGACCCAGTACTTC. It yields the protein CASSVSGTSPGTQYF.

The genes are TRBV5-8 and TRBJ1-5, with unresolved D. Germline lookup yields CDR1 SGHTS and CDR2 YDEGEE. With 0 bases removed from V and 0 bases from J, the gap between germline ends came to 7 bases. The CDR3 has 15 amino acids. The CDR3 nucleotides read TGTGCCAGCAGCTTGGAGGGAAATAGCAATCAGCCCCAGCATTTT. It is translated as CASSLEGNSNQPQHF.

The gene calls are TRBV9 and TRBJ1-4; TRBD1 is a possible D gene (5 bases). Looked up from germline, CDR1 is SGDLS and CDR2 is YYNGEE. The length of the CDR3 is 17 residues. V was shortened by 4 bases and J by 5 bases, with 21 bases between the two germline ends. This CDR3 is CASSHSFGTAANEKLFF. In DNA, the CDR3 is TGTGCCAGCAGCCATAGTTTCGGGACGGCGGCAAATGAAAAACTGTTTTTT.

To note about this clone: The identical CDR3 is also encoded by other nucleotide sequences in the sample. The chain joins TRBV7-2 to TRBJ1-3; D may be TRBD1 (5 bases). Germline V gene lookup returns CDR1 SGHTA and CDR2 FQGNSA. V was pared by 1 base and J by 1 base, with 8 bases between. The CDR3 runs to 15 residues. For the CDR3, the DNA is TGTGCCAGCAGCTTAGTGGGGGTTTCTGGAAACACCATATATTTT. This sequence encodes CASSLVGVSGNTIYF.

The gene calls are TRBV20-1 and TRBJ2-1; D is unresolved. The CDR3 loop spans 11 amino acids. Germline values: CDR1 DFQATT, CDR2 SNEGSKA (reference sequence). The V gene lost 3 bases and the J gene lost 7 bases, with 7 bases spanning the gap. CDR3 nucleotides: TGCAGTGCTAGCACAGAGAATGAGCAGTTCTTC. It codes for CSASTENEQFF.

The chain couples TRBV7-6 to TRBJ2-1; 8 nucleotides match TRBD1. The ends lost 5 bases at V and 7 bases at J; junction bases unmatched: 16. The CDR3 sequence is 17 residues long. CDR1 and CDR2 (germline): SGHVS, FNYEAQ. This CDR3 is CASSPTPGTGPSNEQFF. As DNA, the CDR3 is TGTGCCAGCAGCCCCACCCCCGGGACAGGCCCCTCGAATGAGCAGTTCTTC.

The rearrangement links TRBV25-1 to TRBJ2-5; no firm D call. V was clipped by 2 bases and J by 0 bases, with 10 bases between them. The CDR3 runs to 15 residues. Germline assignment: CDR1 MGHDK and CDR2 SYGVNS. The CDR3: CASSEGSGHQETQYF. The CDR3 DNA reads as TGTGCCAGCAGTGAAGGCTCAGGCCACCAAGAGACCCAGTACTTC. The variable domain in full, with the rest retrieved from reference TRBV25-1 and TRBJ2-5, is EADIYQTPRYLVIGTGKKITLECSQTMGHDKMYWYQQDPGMELHLIHYSYGVNSTEKGDLSSESTVSRIRTEHFPLTLESARPSHTSQYLCASSEGSGHQETQYFGPGTRLLVL.

Concerning this clone: The sample contains more than one DNA sequence encoding this CDR3. The chain carries TRBV5-4 and TRBJ1-4; the D gene is possibly TRBD1 (6 bases). The CDR3 is 14 amino acids. V was trimmed by 0 bases and J by 8 bases, leaving 11 bases between them. Germline V gene lookup returns CDR1 SGHNT and CDR2 YYREEE (reference sequence). CDR3: CASSLVGAGEKLFF. In DNA form, the CDR3 reads TGTGCCAGCAGCTTGGTGGGGGCAGGAGAAAAACTGTTTTTT.

Regarding this clone: Within the sample, other DNA sequences also encode this same CDR3. The V and J genes are TRBV6-6 and TRBJ2-6, with D hard to call. Germline V gene sequence: CDR1 MNHNY, CDR2 SVGAGI (reference sequence). This CDR3 region has 14 residues. V lost 5 bases and J lost 0, with 5 bases in between. CDR3 protein: CASSSYSGANVLTF. CDR3 DNA: TGTGCCAGCAGTAGCTACTCTGGGGCCAACGTCCTGACTTTC.

The chain combines TRBV27 with TRBJ2-7, with 7 nucleotides matching TRBD1. The ends lost 0 bases at V and 5 bases at J; junction bases unmatched: 13. The CDR3 is 17 amino acids. The germline V gene encodes CDR1 MNHEY and CDR2 SMNVEV (reference sequence). CDR3 sequence (DNA): TGTGCCAGCAGTTTATCCCTTCGTGCAGGGACAGACGACGAGCAGTACTTC. The encoded protein is CASSLSLRAGTDDEQYF.

The rearrangement links TRBV25-1 to TRBJ1-3; TRBD1 matches 8 bases. The CDR3 covers 16 residues. The V gene's germline CDR1 is MGHDK and CDR2 SYGVNS. The V segment lost 6 bases and the J segment 0 bases; nucleotides outside the gene matches: 7. In nucleotides, the CDR3 is TGTGCCAGCAGCCCAAGCGGGACAGGCTCTGGAAACACCATATATTTT. Protein sequence: CASSPSGTGSGNTIYF.

Notes on this clone: Here the CDR3 omits its conserved ending phenylalanine or tryptophan, so a read error is the likely source. The chain has TRBV6-5 and TRBJ2-7; 7 bases fit TRBD1. The CDR3 extends over 12 amino acids. Germline loops: CDR1 MNHEY, CDR2 SVGAGI. V lost 6 bases to trimming and J lost 4 bases; unmatched junction nucleotides: 3. DNA for the CDR3: TGTGCCAGCAGCAACAGGGGTTACGAGCAGTACCTC. Its protein product is CASSNRGYEQYL.

This sequence joins TRBV2 and TRBJ2-2, with 11 bases aligning to TRBD2. The germline gives CDR1 SNHLY, CDR2 FYNNEI. With V trimmed by 6 bases and J by 0 bases, 3 bases remained unmatched. This CDR3 spans 16 amino acids. Written as DNA, the CDR3 is TGTGCCAGCAGCGATAGCGGGAGGGCGAACACCGGGGAGCTGTTTTTT. Encoded protein: CASSDSGRANTGELFF.

This clone occurred once. This chain links TRBV5-1 with TRBJ2-3; D remains ambiguous. V was clipped by 0 bases and J by 2 bases, with 7 bases between them. CDR1 and CDR2 from the germline V gene are SGHRS and YFSETQ. The CDR3 has 14 residues. The DNA for the CDR3 is TGCGCCAGCAGCTTGGTAGCAGCCACAGATACGCAGTATTTT. Translating it yields CASSLVAATDTQYF.

This chain links TRBV27 with TRBJ2-6; 7 nucleotides align to TRBD2. Losses at the gene ends were 6 bases for V and 4 bases for J; bases not matched to a gene: 21. This CDR3 is built from 20 residues. Germline loops: CDR1 MNHEY, CDR2 SMNVEV (reference sequence). The CDR3 loop reads CASSPWINLAGASGANVLTF. The CDR3 DNA reads TGTGCCAGCAGCCCATGGATAAATCTGGCGGGAGCGTCGGGGGCCAACGTCCTGACTTTC.

The chain has TRBV11-2 and TRBJ1-2; 7 bases are a match to TRBD1. The germline V gene encodes CDR1 SGHAT and CDR2 FQNNGV. The CDR3 totals 17 residues. Unmatched junction bases numbered 8, after V lost 1 base and J lost 0 bases. CDR3 in DNA: TGTGCCAGCAGCTTAGTGGCAGGGGGTGGCTCTAACTATGGCTACACCTTC. This sequence encodes CASSLVAGGGSNYGYTF.

The chain recombines TRBV15 with TRBJ1-1; D remains unclear. CDR3 length: 16 residues. Germline CDR1 reads LNHNV; CDR2 reads YYDKDF (reference sequence). Deletions cut 1 base from V and 0 bases from J, with 12 bases between. The CDR3 nucleotides read TGTGCCACCAGCAGAGGTTCCCCGGGCATGAACACTGAAGCTTTCTTT. Its translation: CATSRGSPGMNTEAFF.

CDR3 amino acids: CASSEAHGVGETQYF. CDR3 bases: TGTGCCAGCAGCGAGGCCCATGGGGTCGGGGAGACCCAGTACTTC. The gene calls are TRBV6-1 and TRBJ2-5; D gene uncertain. In germline, CDR1 is MNHNS, CDR2 SASEGT. V was cut by 6 bases and J by 5 bases, with 19 bases left in between. The CDR3 contains 15 residues.

V and J are TRBV5-1 and TRBJ2-2; 7 nucleotides align to TRBD1. CDR1 and CDR2 from the germline V gene are SGHRS and YFSETQ. The J segment lost 4 bases and the V segment lost 9 bases, leaving 6 bases of the junction unmatched. The CDR3 spans 13 residues. CDR3 bases: TGCGCCACCCGACAGGGATCCACCGGGGAGCTGTTTTTT. Translated: CATRQGSTGELFF.